These 12 T cell receptor beta chains came from one sample sequenced in a study of blood T cells in healthy people across ages. It was with a sample-barcoded 5' primer and a J-beta primer mix that a second PCR of roughly 7 to 11 cycles was run. One entry per CDR3 protein, called by TCRdb with MiXCR from the 5' RACE reads. The profile shows 1.5 million to 2 million distinct CDR3 sequences, 40% to 55% of them singletons. The material sequenced was blood. These receptors were obtained from a woman between 40 and 50 years old in good health.

Notes on this clonotype: With a much larger clone just one base away, this may be a read error. The chain recombines TRBV20-1 with TRBJ2-7; TRBD1 matches at 7 bases. V dropped 5 bases and J dropped 2; count of bases not matched to a gene: 3. Looked up from germline, CDR1 is DFQATT and CDR2 is SNEGSKA (reference sequence). The CDR3 sequence is 12 residues long. Here the CDR3 DNA reads TGCAGTGCTGGGGACAGCCCCTACGAGCAGTACTTC. It yields the protein CSAGDSPYEQYF.

This chain joins TRBV4-2 and TRBJ2-3; D is unresolved. V lost 1 base, J lost 3 bases, and 5 bases lay in between. The CDR3 is 13 residues long. Germline V gene sequence: CDR1 LGHNA, CDR2 YNFKEQ. The CDR3 region is CASSQVKTDTQYF. CDR3 DNA sequence: TGTGCCAGCAGCCAAGTAAAGACAGATACGCAGTATTTT.

The chain uses TRBV27 and TRBJ1-2; 9 bases are a match to TRBD1. The CDR3 is 15 amino acids. The V and J ends lost 2 bases and 8 bases, in that order; junction bases with no gene match: 9. The germline V gene has CDR1 MNHEY and CDR2 SMNVEV (reference sequence). This CDR3 is CASSLNHRGLGGYTF. The DNA of the CDR3 is TGTGCCAGCAGTTTAAATCACAGGGGGCTTGGAGGCTACACCTTC.

The rearrangement joins TRBV9 to TRBJ2-5; 9 nucleotides line up with TRBD2. Germline V gives CDR1 SGDLS, CDR2 YYNGEE. The CDR3 totals 17 residues. V was clipped by 0 bases and J by 1 base; unmatched bases: 7. The CDR3 here is CASSVDPSGATQETQYF. In DNA, the CDR3 is TGTGCCAGCAGCGTAGATCCTAGCGGGGCAACCCAAGAGACCCAGTACTTC.

The V and J genes are TRBV9 and TRBJ2-7; 9 bases fit TRBD1. CDR1 and CDR2 from the germline V gene are SGDLS and YYNGEE. CDR3 length: 16 amino acids. Unmatched junction bases numbered 14, after V lost 3 bases and J lost 7 bases. In DNA, the CDR3 is TGTGCCAGCAGCGCACCCGGGACAGGGCCCTACAATGAGCAGTACTTC. Protein sequence: CASSAPGTGPYNEQYF.

This clonotype was counted only a few times. This chain connects TRBV27 to TRBJ2-1, with 10 bases lining up with TRBD2. Germline-derived CDR1 and CDR2 are MNHEY and SMNVEV (reference sequence). The CDR3 covers 16 residues. V was clipped by 2 bases and J by 5 bases; unmatched bases: 6. CDR3 sequence (DNA): TGTGCCAGCAGTTTACGGGTAGCGGGGGGACACAATGAGCAGTTCTTC. Protein: CASSLRVAGGHNEQFF.

V usage is TRBV5-1 and J usage is TRBJ2-1; no firm D call. This CDR3 spans 14 amino acids. Looked up from germline, CDR1 is SGHRS and CDR2 is YFSETQ. Between the trimmed V and J ends, which lost 4 bases and 2 bases, there was a span of 10 bases. For the CDR3, the DNA is TGCGCCAGCAGCGCAAGAAAAGCCTACAATGAGCAGTTCTTC. The encoded protein is CASSARKAYNEQFF.

The gene calls are TRBV28 and TRBJ2-3; a weak D match, TRBD1 (5 bases). The CDR3 has 15 residues. The V end lost 5 bases, the J end lost 0 bases, and 12 bases lay between the germline ends. Looked up from germline, CDR1 is MDHEN and CDR2 is SYDVKM. CDR3: CASSPGFDSTDTQYF. The DNA for the CDR3 is TGTGCCAGCAGTCCAGGGTTTGATAGCACAGATACGCAGTATTTT. The full variable domain, with the rest looked up from reference TRBV28 and TRBJ2-3, is DVKVTQSSRYLVKRTGEKVFLECVQDMDHENMFWYRQDPGLGLRLIYFSYDVKMKEKGDIPEGYSVSREKKERFSLILESASTNQTSMYLCASSPGFDSTDTQYFGPGTRLTVL.

This clonotype showed up just a few times. The gene calls are TRBV9 and TRBJ2-3; no clear D gene. Germline V lookup: CDR1 SGDLS, CDR2 YYNGEE. V was cut by 0 bases and J by 5 bases, with 10 bases left in between. The CDR3 extends over 14 amino acids. The CDR3 reads CASSVALSRDTQYF. The CDR3 bases are TGTGCCAGCAGCGTAGCTCTCTCGAGAGATACGCAGTATTTT. The variable domain in full, with the rest retrieved from reference TRBV9 and TRBJ2-3, is DSGVTQTPKHLITATGQRVTLRCSPRSGDLSVYWYQQSLDQGLQFLIQYYNGEERAKGNILERFSAQQFPDLHSELNLSSLELGDSALYFCASSVALSRDTQYFGPGTRLTVL.

The CDR3 loop is CASSLAAFSYNEQFF. For the CDR3, the DNA is TGCGCCAGCAGCTTGGCTGCATTCTCCTACAATGAGCAGTTCTTC. The chain recombines TRBV5-1 with TRBJ2-1; no clear D gene. The CDR3 extends over 15 amino acids. The V gene lost 0 bases and the J gene lost 0 bases, with 7 bases spanning the gap. CDR1 SGHRS and CDR2 YFSETQ come from the germline V gene.

The V call is TRBV9, the J call TRBJ2-3; D is uncertain. CDR1 SGDLS and CDR2 YYNGEE come from the germline V gene. The CDR3 has 13 residues. The ends were cut back, 1 base at V and 4 bases at J, with 7 bases in the middle. The CDR3, as DNA: TGTGCCAGCAGCGTACGAGAGGCAGATACGCAGTATTTT. As protein: CASSVREADTQYF.

The rearrangement links TRBV20-1 to TRBJ2-4, with a weak D call TRBD2 (7 bases). The CDR3 loop spans 11 amino acids. The germline V gene encodes CDR1 DFQATT and CDR2 SNEGSKA (reference sequence). Trimming removed 7 bases from V and 13 bases from J, with 17 bases in between. The CDR3 loop reads CSGGGPREQYF. The CDR3 DNA reads TGCAGTGGGGGGGGGCCAAGGGAGCAGTACTTC.